Listed below are T cell receptor beta chains from one sample, sequenced in a study of cytomegalovirus exposure and HLA in healthy donors. Assay used: immunoSEQ multiplex PCR; TCRdb lists only in-frame clones, some missing. Among 110,000 to 150,000 clones listed, 70% to 85% were seen once. The source material was PBMCs. The receptor source for this set is an older woman in good health and CMV-seropositive. Both conserved end residues are part of each CDR3. The order of the fields is V gene, clone size, J gene, D gene, CDR3 DNA, CDR3 protein. The D gene is left open where the match is weak. The size of a clone is reported for some rows only, either as once, few or many, or as a class for expanded clones.

>TRBV6-5|-|TRBJ1-2|TRBD1
TGTGCCAGCAGTTACTCCCGGGACAGGGTTGACTATGGCTACACCTTC
CASSYSRDRVDYGYTF
>TRBV15|-|TRBJ1-1|-
TGTGCCACCAGCAGAGAGTCAGGGGAAGCTTTCTTT
CATSRESGEAFF
>TRBV14|-|TRBJ1-3|-
TGTGCCAGCAGCCAAGAAAGCCTCTCTGGAAACACCATATATTTT
CASSQESLSGNTIYF
>TRBV7-9|few|TRBJ1-5|TRBD1
TGTGCCAGCAGCTCGACAGGGGGTCAGCCCCAGCATTTT
CASSSTGGQPQHF
>TRBV14|-|TRBJ2-7|-
TGTGCCAGCAGTTCTACAGGGCTCTACGAGCAGTACTTC
CASSSTGLYEQYF
>TRBV30|-|TRBJ1-2|TRBD1
TGTGCCCAAAGTAGAGAGGGTCGTCAGGGGGATTCGGTCTATGGCTACACCTTC
CAQSREGRQGDSVYGYTF
>TRBV30|once|TRBJ1-4|-
TGTGCCTGGAGTGTCGGGCAGGGAGGTGAAAAACTGTTTTTT
CAWSVGQGGEKLFF
>TRBV27|-|TRBJ2-7|-
TGTGCCAGCAGACTCGGAGGTTCGCAGTACTTC
CASRLGGSQYF
>TRBV28|once|TRBJ2-7|-
TGTGCCAGCAGTACTGCGGGGTTCCCCTACGAGCAGTACTTC
CASSTAGFPYEQYF
>TRBV5-1|few|TRBJ2-6|TRBD1
TGCGCCAGCAGCTCCCAACAGGGGGCATCTGGGGCCAACGTCCTGACTTTC
CASSSQQGASGANVLTF
>TRBV9|-|TRBJ2-7|-
TGTGCCAGCAGCCCGACAGGCTACGAGCAGTACTTC
CASSPTGYEQYF
>TRBV25-1|-|TRBJ2-2|TRBD1
TGTGCCAGCCGCGTGGGACAGGGTCGTACCGGGGAGCTGTTTTTT
CASRVGQGRTGELFF
>TRBV27|-|TRBJ2-7|-
TGTGCCAGCAGTTCCTACAGGGAGCACGAGCAGTACTTC
CASSSYREHEQYF
>TRBV4-1|-|TRBJ2-7|-
TGCGCCAGCAGCCGACTGACAGGCCAAACCTACGAGCAGTACTTC
CASSRLTGQTYEQYF
>TRBV27|once|TRBJ2-1|TRBD2
TGTGCCAGCAGTTACGGGACTAGCGGGAGCGCAAAGTTCTTC
CASSYGTSGSAKFF
>TRBV4-2|once|TRBJ1-2|TRBD1
TGTGCCAGCAGCCAACAACAGGGGATAGAAACTGCTAATGGCTACACCTTC
CASSQQQGIETANGYTF
>TRBV19|-|TRBJ2-1|TRBD2
TGTGCCAGTAGTATGGGGGTAGCGGGACACAATGAGCAGTTCTTC
CASSMGVAGHNEQFF
>TRBV10-3|-|TRBJ2-7|TRBD1
TGTGCCATCAGTGAAGGGGGACAGGAGAACTACGAGCAGTACTTC
CAISEGGQENYEQYF
>TRBV29-1|-|TRBJ1-2|-
TGCAGCGTTGAAGACAGTAACTATGGCTACACCTTC
CSVEDSNYGYTF
>TRBV7-8|once|TRBJ2-1|TRBD2
TGTGCCAGCAGCTCGAGGACCGCCGGGACTAGCGGTCGTTACAATGAGCAGTTCTTC
CASSSRTAGTSGRYNEQFF
>TRBV4-1|-|TRBJ2-2|-
TGCGCCAGCAGCCAAGGACGGAGATCCACCGGGGAGCTGTTTTTT
CASSQGRRSTGELFF
>TRBV30|-|TRBJ1-5|TRBD1
TGTGCCTGGAGTATACAGGGGGCGCAGCCCCAGCATTTT
CAWSIQGAQPQHF
>TRBV21-1|few|TRBJ1-5|-
TGTGCCAGCAGCACCAGGTGGGCCTCCGGTCAGCCCCAGCATTTT
CASSTRWASGQPQHF
>TRBV10-3|-|TRBJ2-7|TRBD1
TGTGCCATCAATACAGGGGGCGCCCTATACGAGCAGTACTTC
CAINTGGALYEQYF
>TRBV29-1|-|TRBJ2-2|TRBD2
TGCAGCGTTGTAGGGACTAGCGGCCACACCGGGGAGCTGTTTTTT
CSVVGTSGHTGELFF
>TRBV19|-|TRBJ2-7|TRBD2
TGTGCCAGTAGTCCCTTAGCGGGAGGCGAGCAGTACTTC
CASSPLAGGEQYF
>TRBV28|-|TRBJ2-7|-
TGTGCCAGCTCTCTGGCGGGGAGGCCACTTTCTCGCTACGAGCAGTACTTC
CASSLAGRPLSRYEQYF
>TRBV28|-|TRBJ2-7|TRBD1
TGTGCCAGCAGGACAGGGGATCCCTACGAGCAGTACTTC
CASRTGDPYEQYF
>TRBV25-1|once|TRBJ2-7|TRBD1
TGTGCCAGCAGTGTTCCAGGGGGCGACGAGCAGTACTTC
CASSVPGGDEQYF
>TRBV6-1|-|TRBJ2-7|-
TGTGCCAGCTCCACCGGGGTAACCTACGAGCAGTACTTC
CASSTGVTYEQYF
>TRBV7-2|-|TRBJ2-5|TRBD2
TGTGCCAGCAGGTCCTCCGTACTAGCGCCAAGGGAGACCCAGTACTTC
CASRSSVLAPRETQYF
>TRBV19|-|TRBJ2-5|TRBD1
TGTGCCAGTAGTACGATCGGGGTCGCTAAGACAGGGGTGTACGCAGAGACCCAGTACTTC
CASSTIGVAKTGVYAETQYF
>TRBV5-4|-|TRBJ2-1|TRBD2
TGTGCCAGCAGCGGCGGTGGGAGGGGTGACAATGAGCAGTTCTTC
CASSGGGRGDNEQFF
>TRBV11-3|-|TRBJ1-2|-
TGTGCCAGCAGCTTAGGCCCAGAGGAGGATGGCTACACCTTC
CASSLGPEEDGYTF
>TRBV6-6|-|TRBJ1-4|-
TGTGCCAGCAGTTCCTCCTTAAATGAAAAACTGTTTTTT
CASSSSLNEKLFF
>TRBV2|few|TRBJ1-1|-
TGTGCCAGCAGTGGGCCCCTTAACACTGAAGCTTTCTTT
CASSGPLNTEAFF
>TRBV7-2|-|TRBJ2-3|-
TGTGCCAGCAGCTTCCCGGCAGGCTCCACAGATACGCAGTATTTT
CASSFPAGSTDTQYF
>TRBV5-1|-|TRBJ2-7|TRBD1
TGCGCCAGCAGCTGGGGGACAGGGGATTACGAGCAGTACTTC
CASSWGTGDYEQYF
>TRBV5-1|-|TRBJ2-2|TRBD2
TGCGCCAGCAGGGCCGGGACTAGCGGGAGTTGGACCGGGGAGCTGTTTTTT
CASRAGTSGSWTGELFF
>TRBV4-1|-|TRBJ2-7|-
TGCGCCAGCAGCCAACTAGCTGCCTCCTACGAGCAGTACTTC
CASSQLAASYEQYF
>TRBV2|-|TRBJ2-5|TRBD1
TGTGCCAGCAGTCGGGACAGGGGCCAAGAGACCCAGTACTTC
CASSRDRGQETQYF
>TRBV6-1|-|TRBJ2-4|-
TGTGCCAGCACCCGAGGGTCGCACGCCAAAAACATTCAGTACTTC
CASTRGSHAKNIQYF
>TRBV27|-|TRBJ2-1|-
TGTGCCAGCAGTGCCAGCATCGGACAGCCGAGAATCAATGAGCAGTTCTTC
CASSASIGQPRINEQFF
>TRBV18|-|TRBJ1-1|-
TGTGCCAGCTCATCGCGACAGGCGAGTATAGGATTGGACACTGAAGCTTTCTTT
CASSSRQASIGLDTEAFF
>TRBV5-1|-|TRBJ2-3|TRBD2
TGCGCCAGCAGCTTGTCGGCGGGAGTAACAGATACGCAGTATTTT
CASSLSAGVTDTQYF
>TRBV27|-|TRBJ2-7|TRBD1
TGTGCCAGCAGTGCTCGGGCAGGGGGCTTCCACGAGCAGTACTTC
CASSARAGGFHEQYF
>TRBV4-3|-|TRBJ2-5|TRBD2
TGCGCCAGCAGCCAACAACTAGCGGGAGGGGAAGAGACCCAGTACTTC
CASSQQLAGGEETQYF
>TRBV6-5|-|TRBJ2-7|-
TGTGCCAGCAGTTATTCGGACTACCGAAACGAGCAGTACTTC
CASSYSDYRNEQYF